This T cell receptor (beta chain) was recovered during a study of T cells in Graves' hyperthyroidism and ophthalmopathy. Germline V gene sequence: CDR1 SGHTA, CDR2 FQGTGA. The CDR3 has 15 residues. V lost 5 bases and J lost 6; bases outside the gene matches: 7. There are many counts of this clonotype. Its antigen is still unknown. Using RNA transcripts as the source, TCR beta CDR3 regions were amplified. Carried out on the TCR CDR3, a first-round RT-PCR used the HTBI primer set. TCRdb ran MiXCR on the multiplex PCR reads and lists one entry per CDR3 protein. The sample consists of roughly 100,000 distinct CDR3 sequences, roughly 44% of them appearing once. Patients aged 18 to 65 had newly diagnosed hyperthyroidism lasting under 2 months. PBMCs were obtained from approximately 9.2 ml fresh peripheral blood. Findings and caveats of the study: Ophthalmopathy, as predicted by the model, came a median 6.5 months after the prediction.

This chain connects TRBV7-3 to TRBJ2-7; 13 bases match TRBD2. Sequenced material: blood. The sequence derives from a man aged 40-50 years with Graves' hyperthyroidism. The CDR3 bases are TGTGCCAGCAGCCCGGGACTAGCGGGGAGATCCGAGCAGTACTTC. Protein sequence: CASSPGLAGRSEQYF.